The clone carrying this T cell receptor beta chain occurred a few times. Its antigen is not identified. This sample's time point: week 47, end of study. Vaccine doses each comprised 300 ug of mutant IDH1 20-mer peptide, with topical imiquimod. This sample is part of a study of a mutant IDH1 vaccine in newly diagnosed glioma. Study-level information: Treated patients comprised about 62% males and around 38% females, mean age approximately 42 years.

Produced via immunoSEQ multiplex PCR; TCRdb's table is partial and in-frame only. The repertoire holds around 33,000 clones, with about 86% as singletons. This clonotype was sampled from a woman in her 30s with glioma. This material consisted of PBMCs, taken from a glioma patient whose treatment included an IDH1 peptide vaccine.

CDR3 nucleotide sequence: TGTGCCAGCAGTATGGACGGTGCCTACGAGCAGTACTTC. Translating gives CASSMDGAYEQYF. The chain is built from TRBV2 and TRBJ2-7; D unresolved. Trimming removed 5 bases at V and 2 bases at J, with 10 bases between. There are 13 residues in the CDR3. CDR1 and CDR2 (germline): SNHLY, FYNNEI.